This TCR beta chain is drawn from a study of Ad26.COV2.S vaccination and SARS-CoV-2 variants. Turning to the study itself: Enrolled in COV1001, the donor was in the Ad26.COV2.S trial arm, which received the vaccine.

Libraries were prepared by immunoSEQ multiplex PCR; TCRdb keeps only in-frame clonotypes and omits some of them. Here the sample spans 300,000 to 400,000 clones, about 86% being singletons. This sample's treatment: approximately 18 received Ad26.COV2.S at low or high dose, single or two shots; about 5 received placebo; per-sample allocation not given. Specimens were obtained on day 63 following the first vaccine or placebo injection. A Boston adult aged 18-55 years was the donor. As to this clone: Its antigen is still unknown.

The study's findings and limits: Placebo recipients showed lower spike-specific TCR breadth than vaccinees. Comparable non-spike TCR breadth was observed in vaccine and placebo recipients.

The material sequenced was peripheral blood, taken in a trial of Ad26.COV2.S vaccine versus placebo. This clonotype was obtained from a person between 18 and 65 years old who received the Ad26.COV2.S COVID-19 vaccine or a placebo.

The CDR3 DNA reads as TGTGCCAGCAGCCCACAGGGGCCGTTCATGAACACTGAAGCTTTCTTT. Its translation: CASSPQGPFMNTEAFF. This chain connects TRBV5-4 to TRBJ1-1; TRBD1 matches 7 bases. V lost 4 bases, J lost 0 bases, and 9 bases stayed unmatched. The CDR3 has 16 residues. Germline CDR1 and CDR2: SGHNT and YYREEE (reference sequence).